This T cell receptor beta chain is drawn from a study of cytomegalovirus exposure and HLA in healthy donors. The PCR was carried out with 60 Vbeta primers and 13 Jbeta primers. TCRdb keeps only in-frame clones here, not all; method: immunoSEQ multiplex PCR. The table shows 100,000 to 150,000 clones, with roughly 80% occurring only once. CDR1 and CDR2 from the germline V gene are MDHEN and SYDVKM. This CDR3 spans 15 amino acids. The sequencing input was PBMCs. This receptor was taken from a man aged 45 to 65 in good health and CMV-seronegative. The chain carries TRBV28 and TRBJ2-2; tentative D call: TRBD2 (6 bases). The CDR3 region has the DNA TGTGAGGTCCTGGGCGGGAACCTAAACACCGGGGAGCTGTTTTTT. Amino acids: CEVLGGNLNTGELFF.